This TCR beta chain was sequenced for a study of T cell repertoires in cytomegalovirus infection. Study background: It was the public TCR beta signatures that indicated both CMV infection and matching HLA type.

TCRdb processed the reads anew with MiXCR; each CDR3 protein has one entry. The table shows nearly 550,000 distinct CDR3 sequences, with 16% occurring only once. As regards this clonotype: What it binds is unknown.

Study results and caveats: Summed frequency of shared TCR beta families picked out CMV carriers who also had the relevant HLA.

Trimming took 6 bases from V and 3 from J; bases not matched to a gene: 7. Germline V lookup: CDR1 MNHEY, CDR2 SVGAGI. CDR3 length equals 16 residues. This receptor was taken from a human donor in good health (CMV status not recorded). Some clones in this sample may be carry-over from other donors' samples. V and J are TRBV6-5 and TRBJ2-2, with 10 bases fitting TRBD1. Material: CD8+ T cells from PBMCs. The CDR3 protein is CASSHRQGADTGELFF. DNA of the CDR3: TGTGCCAGCAGCCACCGACAGGGGGCCGACACCGGGGAGCTGTTTTTT.